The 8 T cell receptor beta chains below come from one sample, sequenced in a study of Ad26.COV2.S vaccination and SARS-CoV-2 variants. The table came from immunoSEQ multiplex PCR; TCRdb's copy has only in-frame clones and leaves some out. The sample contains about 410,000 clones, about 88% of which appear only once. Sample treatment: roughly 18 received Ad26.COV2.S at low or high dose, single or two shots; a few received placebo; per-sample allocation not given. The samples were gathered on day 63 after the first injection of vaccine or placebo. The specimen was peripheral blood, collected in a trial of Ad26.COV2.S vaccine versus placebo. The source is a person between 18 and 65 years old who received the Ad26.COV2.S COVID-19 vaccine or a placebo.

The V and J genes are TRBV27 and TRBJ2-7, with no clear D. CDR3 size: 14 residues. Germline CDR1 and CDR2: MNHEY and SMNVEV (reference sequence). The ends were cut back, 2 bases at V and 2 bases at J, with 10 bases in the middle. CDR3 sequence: CASSLRASTYEQYF. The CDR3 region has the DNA TGTGCCAGCAGTTTACGGGCGTCGACCTACGAGCAGTACTTC.

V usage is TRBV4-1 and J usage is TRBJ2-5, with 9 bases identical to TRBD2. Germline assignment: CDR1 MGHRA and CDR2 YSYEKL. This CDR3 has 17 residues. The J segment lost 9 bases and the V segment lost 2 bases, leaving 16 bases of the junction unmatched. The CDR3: CASSQSLTSGPPEPQYF. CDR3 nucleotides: TGCGCCAGCAGCCAAAGTCTGACTAGCGGCCCCCCGGAGCCCCAGTACTTC.

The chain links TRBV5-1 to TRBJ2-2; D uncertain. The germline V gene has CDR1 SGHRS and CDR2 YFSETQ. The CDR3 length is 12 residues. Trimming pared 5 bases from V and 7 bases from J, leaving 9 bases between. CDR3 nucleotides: TGCGCCAGCAGGGTGGGGAACGGGGAGCTGTTTTTT. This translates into CASRVGNGELFF.

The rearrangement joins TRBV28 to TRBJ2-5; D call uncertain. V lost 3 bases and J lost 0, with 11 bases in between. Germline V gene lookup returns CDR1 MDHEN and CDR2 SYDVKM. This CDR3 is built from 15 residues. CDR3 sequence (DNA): TGTGCCAGCAGTTTCCACCCAGCCGACCAAGAGACCCAGTACTTC. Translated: CASSFHPADQETQYF.

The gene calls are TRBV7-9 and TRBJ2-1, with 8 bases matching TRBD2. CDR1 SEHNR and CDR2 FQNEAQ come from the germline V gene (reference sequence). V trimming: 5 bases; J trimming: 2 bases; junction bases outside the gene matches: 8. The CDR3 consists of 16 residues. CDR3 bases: TGTGCCAGCAGCCCACAAGCGGGAGAAACCTACAATGAGCAGTTCTTC. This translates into CASSPQAGETYNEQFF.

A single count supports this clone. CDR3 coding DNA: TGTGCCAGCAGCCCACAGGGGGTTCCTGAAAAACTGTTTTTT. It encodes CASSPQGVPEKLFF. The rearrangement joins TRBV9 to TRBJ1-4; 8 positions match TRBD1. Germline V lookup: CDR1 SGDLS, CDR2 YYNGEE. CDR3 length: 14 amino acids. Losses at the gene ends were 4 bases for V and 7 bases for J; bases not matched to a gene: 6.

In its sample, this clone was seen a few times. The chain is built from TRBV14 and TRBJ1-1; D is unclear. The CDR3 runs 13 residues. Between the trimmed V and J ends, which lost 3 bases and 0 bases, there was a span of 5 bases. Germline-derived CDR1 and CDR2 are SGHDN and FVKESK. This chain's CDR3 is CASSQVLNTEAFF. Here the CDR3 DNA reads TGTGCCAGCAGCCAGGTTCTGAACACTGAAGCTTTCTTT.

CDR3 region: CASSPPGGSYSSGELFF. As DNA, the CDR3 is TGTGCCAGCAGCCCACCCGGCGGGAGTTATTCATCCGGGGAGCTGTTTTTT. The V gene is TRBV28, the J gene TRBJ2-2, with 7 bases identical to TRBD2. J gave up 6 bases and V 6 bases, and 16 bases lay outside the gene matches. This CDR3 has 17 amino acids. Germline CDR1 is MDHEN and CDR2 is SYDVKM.